This T cell receptor beta chain came from a study of T-cell reconstitution after alpha-beta-depleted transplantation in children. CDR3 length: 14 amino acids. Germline V gene lookup returns CDR1 MGHRA and CDR2 YSYEKL. Trimming left V 2 bases short and J 3 bases short, with 8 bases between. Researchers prepared the TCRbeta library using unique molecular identifiers, the study reports. Via MiXCR, TCRdb re-called the PCR reads, giving one row per CDR3 protein. The table lists 85,000 to 120,000 distinct CDR3 sequences, 4.5% to 7.5% of them singletons. Study findings and constraints: The origin of high day-60 TCRbeta diversity in some patients lay in surviving recipient T cells and thymic progenitors. T cells produced anew were the main source of T-cell counts and diversity one year after transplant.

This clonotype has ten or more counts. What it binds is unknown. The chain has TRBV4-1 and TRBJ2-1; D is undetermined. This specimen consisted of PBMCs, mostly from graft donor cells, obtained 60 days after TCRalphabeta/CD19-depleted stem cell transplant. This TCR derives from a female patient aged 2 to 10 who had a stem cell transplant for Fanconi anemia, so the T cells may come from the graft donor. CDR3 amino acids: CASSQLGLYNEQFF. DNA for the CDR3: TGCGCCAGCAGCCAACTCGGCCTCTACAATGAGCAGTTCTTC.